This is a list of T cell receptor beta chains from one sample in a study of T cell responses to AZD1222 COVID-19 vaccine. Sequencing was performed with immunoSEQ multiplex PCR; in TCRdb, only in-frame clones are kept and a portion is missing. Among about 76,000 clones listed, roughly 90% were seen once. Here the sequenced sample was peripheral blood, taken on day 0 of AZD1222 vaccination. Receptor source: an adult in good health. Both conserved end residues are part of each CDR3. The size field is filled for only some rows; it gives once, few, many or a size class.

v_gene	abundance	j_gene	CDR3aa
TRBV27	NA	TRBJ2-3	CASSLWWEGRVNTQYF
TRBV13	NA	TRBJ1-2	CASSLGGLEAYGYTF
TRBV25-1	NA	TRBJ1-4	CASSGQMWANEKLFF
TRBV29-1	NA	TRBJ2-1	CSVEALAGGSGEQFF
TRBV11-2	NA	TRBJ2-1	CASSYRRENNEQFF
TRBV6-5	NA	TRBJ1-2	CASSYQGPSYGYTF
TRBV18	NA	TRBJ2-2	CASSPRGSGVYTGELFF
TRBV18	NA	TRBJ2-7	CASSPGAAGEQYF
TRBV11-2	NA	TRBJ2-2	CASRNYRGLSGELFF
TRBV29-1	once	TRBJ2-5	CSVGVSGGETQYF
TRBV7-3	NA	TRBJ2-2	CASSLTSGRFGELFF
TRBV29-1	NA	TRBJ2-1	CSASKGRALDEQFF
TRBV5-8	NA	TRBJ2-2	CASSPGQGFTGELFF
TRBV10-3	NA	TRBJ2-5	CAISDGGAKETQYF
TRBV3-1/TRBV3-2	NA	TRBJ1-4	CASSRQAGGKLFF
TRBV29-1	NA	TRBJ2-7	CSVGSGSYEQYF
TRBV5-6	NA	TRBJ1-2	CASSFTGGYGYTF
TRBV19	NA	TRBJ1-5	CASSIGYETLYSNQPQHF
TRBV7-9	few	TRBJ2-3	CASSHQLDPMADTQYF
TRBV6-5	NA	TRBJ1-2	CASTPTKNYGYTF
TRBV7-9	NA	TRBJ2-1	CASSLATGGRGYNEQFF
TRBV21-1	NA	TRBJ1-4	CASSPSRETNEKLFF
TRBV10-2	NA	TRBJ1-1	CASSRVATEAFF
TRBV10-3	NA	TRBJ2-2	CAISEAVDTGELFF
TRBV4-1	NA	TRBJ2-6	CASSKQTGANVLTF
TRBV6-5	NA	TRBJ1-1	CASTPVNFMNTEAFF
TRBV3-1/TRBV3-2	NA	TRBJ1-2	CASSQAAGWGGYTF
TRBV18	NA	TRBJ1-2	CASSPRRQGGGYTF
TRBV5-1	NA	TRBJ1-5	CASSLGSPGVEPQHF
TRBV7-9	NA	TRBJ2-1	CASSLPRQHNEQFF
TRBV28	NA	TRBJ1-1	CASTSSLTGKIEAFF
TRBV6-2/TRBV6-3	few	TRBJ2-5	CASSYYTEETQYF
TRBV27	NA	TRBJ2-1	CASSLLASGKVEQFF
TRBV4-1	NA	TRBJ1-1	CASSLSENTEAFF
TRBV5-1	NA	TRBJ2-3	CASSLGGIIPDTQYF
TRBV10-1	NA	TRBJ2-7	CASARTGFSYEQYF
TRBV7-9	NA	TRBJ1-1	CASSPFAEAFF
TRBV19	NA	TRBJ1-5	CASSIVPTMGNQPQHF
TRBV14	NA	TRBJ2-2	CASSPMGGANTGELFF
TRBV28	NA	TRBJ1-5	CASSPGTGHQPQHF
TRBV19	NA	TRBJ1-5	CASSGTAGVQPQHF
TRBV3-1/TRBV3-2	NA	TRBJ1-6	CASSPGHYNSPLHF